A selection of T cell receptor beta chains follows, all from one sample in a study of beta chain features in type 1 diabetes. Sequenced by immunoSEQ multiplex PCR; TCRdb stores in-frame clones only, minus some. The sample holds about 44,000 clones, over 60% seen once. Input material: Tregs from blood. Receptors originate from a woman aged 18 to 35 with type 1 diabetes. Both conserved end residues are part of each CDR3. The order of the fields is J gene, D gene, V gene, clone size, CDR3 DNA, CDR3 protein. A D gene is named only where the DNA matches it firmly. Not all rows give a size; the values are once, few, many and, for expanded clones, a class.

j_call: TRBJ1-2
d_call: NA
v_call: TRBV29-1
clone_size: NA
cdr3_nt: TGCAGCGTTGAGCGGGGGAATAACTATGGCTACACCTTC
cdr3_aa: CSVERGNNYGYTF

j_call: TRBJ2-1
d_call: TRBD1
v_call: TRBV7-8
clone_size: NA
cdr3_nt: TGTGCCAGCAGCTTCCTAACAGGGGACAATGAGCAGTTCTTC
cdr3_aa: CASSFLTGDNEQFF

j_call: TRBJ2-1
d_call: TRBD1
v_call: TRBV29-1
clone_size: NA
cdr3_nt: TGCAGCGTCTCAGGACAGGGAAATGAGCAGTTCTTC
cdr3_aa: CSVSGQGNEQFF

j_call: TRBJ1-5
d_call: NA
v_call: TRBV5-1
clone_size: NA
cdr3_nt: TGCGCCAGCAGCTTGGCCGGTTATCAGCCCCAGCATTTT
cdr3_aa: CASSLAGYQPQHF

j_call: TRBJ1-5
d_call: NA
v_call: TRBV28
clone_size: few
cdr3_nt: TGTGCCAGCAGTTCGGGGGGAAGGGGCAATCAGCCCCAGCATTTT
cdr3_aa: CASSSGGRGNQPQHF

j_call: TRBJ1-2
d_call: NA
v_call: TRBV5-1
clone_size: NA
cdr3_nt: TGCGCCAGCAACCTCGGCGGTCCTTATGGCTACACCTTC
cdr3_aa: CASNLGGPYGYTF

j_call: TRBJ2-5
d_call: TRBD1
v_call: TRBV5-1
clone_size: few
cdr3_nt: TGCGCCAGCAGTCGTCAGGGACAGGTCCAAGAGACCCAGTACTTC
cdr3_aa: CASSRQGQVQETQYF

j_call: TRBJ2-5
d_call: TRBD2
v_call: TRBV12-5
clone_size: NA
cdr3_nt: TGTGCTAGTGGTTTGACGGGCGGGGGGGTGTCCCAGTACTTC
cdr3_aa: CASGLTGGGVSQYF

j_call: TRBJ2-6
d_call: NA
v_call: TRBV7-2
clone_size: NA
cdr3_nt: TGTGCCTCGTGTGGACAGCCCTCTGGGGCCAACGTCCTGACTTTC
cdr3_aa: CASCGQPSGANVLTF

j_call: TRBJ1-2
d_call: TRBD1
v_call: TRBV6-5
clone_size: once
cdr3_nt: TGTGCCAGCAGTTGGGACAGGGGGCGCGGGGACTATGGCTACACCTTC
cdr3_aa: CASSWDRGRGDYGYTF

j_call: TRBJ1-5
d_call: TRBD1
v_call: TRBV10-3
clone_size: few
cdr3_nt: TGTGCCATCAGCCCAGGGGGCCTCGATCAGCCCCAGCATTTT
cdr3_aa: CAISPGGLDQPQHF

j_call: TRBJ2-7
d_call: NA
v_call: TRBV6-6
clone_size: NA
cdr3_nt: TGTGCCAGCAGGGAGGTCCTCCACCCCTACGAGCAGTACTTC
cdr3_aa: CASREVLHPYEQYF

j_call: TRBJ2-5
d_call: NA
v_call: TRBV28
clone_size: once
cdr3_nt: TGTGCCAGCAGTCAGGGCCAAGAGACCCAGTACTTC
cdr3_aa: CASSQGQETQYF

j_call: TRBJ1-2
d_call: NA
v_call: TRBV5-1
clone_size: few
cdr3_nt: TGCGCCAGCAGCTTGGAAGGGGTTAACTATGGCTACACCTTC
cdr3_aa: CASSLEGVNYGYTF

j_call: TRBJ2-2
d_call: TRBD1
v_call: TRBV4-3
clone_size: NA
cdr3_nt: TGCGCCAGCGGTCGGACAGGGGGCCCCACCGGGGAGCTGTTTTTT
cdr3_aa: CASGRTGGPTGELFF

j_call: TRBJ2-5
d_call: TRBD1
v_call: TRBV23-1
clone_size: NA
cdr3_nt: TGCGCCAGCAGTCAACCCCGGACAGGAGAGATGGAGACCCAGTACTTC
cdr3_aa: CASSQPRTGEMETQYF

j_call: TRBJ1-5
d_call: NA
v_call: TRBV19
clone_size: NA
cdr3_nt: TGTGCCAGTAGTATATTGTCCGGTCTGGGCAATCAGCCCCAGCATTTT
cdr3_aa: CASSILSGLGNQPQHF

j_call: TRBJ2-5
d_call: TRBD2
v_call: TRBV7-8
clone_size: NA
cdr3_nt: TGTGCCAGCAGCACGAGAGACCTAGCGGGTGACCTCCGGCAGTACTTC
cdr3_aa: CASSTRDLAGDLRQYF

j_call: TRBJ1-2
d_call: TRBD1
v_call: TRBV2
clone_size: NA
cdr3_nt: TGTGCCAGCAGGGTACAGGGGTACTATGGCTACACCTTC
cdr3_aa: CASRVQGYYGYTF

j_call: TRBJ2-1
d_call: TRBD1
v_call: TRBV5-1
clone_size: NA
cdr3_nt: TGCGCCAGCAGCTCCCGGGACAGCGGTGAGCAGTTCTTC
cdr3_aa: CASSSRDSGEQFF

j_call: TRBJ1-2
d_call: NA
v_call: TRBV7-9
clone_size: few
cdr3_nt: TGTGCCAGCAGCTTAGTAGGGAGACAGGCCCTTAACTATGGCTACACCTTC
cdr3_aa: CASSLVGRQALNYGYTF

j_call: TRBJ1-4
d_call: NA
v_call: TRBV30
clone_size: NA
cdr3_nt: TGTGCCTGGAGGGGGGGGACGGCTGAACTGTTTTTT
cdr3_aa: CAWRGGTAELFF

j_call: TRBJ2-5
d_call: NA
v_call: TRBV6-6
clone_size: few
cdr3_nt: TGTGCCAGCAGACGACTGGGACTGAAGCAAGAGACCCAGTACTTC
cdr3_aa: CASRRLGLKQETQYF

j_call: TRBJ1-5
d_call: NA
v_call: TRBV6-6
clone_size: NA
cdr3_nt: TGTGCCAGCCACTTCAGGGATAATCAGCCCCAGCATTTT
cdr3_aa: CASHFRDNQPQHF

j_call: TRBJ2-7
d_call: TRBD2
v_call: TRBV29-1
clone_size: NA
cdr3_nt: TGCAGCGTTGAAGACCCTCTGCGGGGGGGACCGTGCTTC
cdr3_aa: CSVEDPLRGGPCF

j_call: TRBJ1-2
d_call: NA
v_call: TRBV7-9
clone_size: NA
cdr3_nt: TGTGCCAGCAGCTCCCCAGGTGTCAGGGGCGGCTATGGCTACACCTTC
cdr3_aa: CASSSPGVRGGYGYTF

j_call: TRBJ2-1
d_call: NA
v_call: TRBV5-1
clone_size: NA
cdr3_nt: TGCGCCAGCAGCGGGGACTTTCTTAGCAATGAGCAGTTCTTC
cdr3_aa: CASSGDFLSNEQFF

j_call: TRBJ1-1
d_call: NA
v_call: TRBV18
clone_size: NA
cdr3_nt: TGTGCCAGCTCACCACTCCAGGGGCAAAACACTGAAGCTTTCTTT
cdr3_aa: CASSPLQGQNTEAFF

j_call: TRBJ2-4
d_call: TRBD1
v_call: TRBV6-1
clone_size: NA
cdr3_nt: TGTGCCAGCAGTGAATCAGGGGGCCGGAGCATTCAGTACTTC
cdr3_aa: CASSESGGRSIQYF

j_call: TRBJ2-1
d_call: TRBD2
v_call: TRBV4-1
clone_size: NA
cdr3_nt: TGCGCCAGCAGCCAAGTTATAGCGGGAGGGCCGGGTCCTCGGAGCTCCTACAATGAGCAGTTCTTC
cdr3_aa: CASSQVIAGGPGPRSSYNEQFF

j_call: TRBJ2-1
d_call: NA
v_call: TRBV19
clone_size: NA
cdr3_nt: TGTGCCAGTAGTATGGCGGGGAAATCCTACAATGAGCAGTTCTTC
cdr3_aa: CASSMAGKSYNEQFF

j_call: TRBJ1-2
d_call: NA
v_call: TRBV7-2
clone_size: NA
cdr3_nt: TGTGCCAGCAGCGGAAGGGGAATCTATGGCTACACCTTC
cdr3_aa: CASSGRGIYGYTF

j_call: TRBJ2-4
d_call: TRBD1
v_call: TRBV4-2
clone_size: few
cdr3_nt: TGTGCCAGCAGCCCTGGGACAGGGCCTTTCGTCAAAAACATTCAGTACTTC
cdr3_aa: CASSPGTGPFVKNIQYF